This TCR beta chain was captured by sequencing in a study of blood T cell repertoires in COVID-19 (dated by TCRdb to about 2020). Notes on the research overall: The collaborator samples originated in the United States, Italy and Spain and spanned the acute and convalescent phases of COVID-19. HLA class I and class II types, where available, came from metadata supplied by the sample provider rather than from assay-based typing. The repertoires were released in a freely available public database meant as a resource for research on the immune response to SARS-CoV-2. The dataset comprised deeply sampled blood TCRbeta repertoires from subjects exposed to, actively infected with, or recovered from COVID-19. The prospective study material was composed of cDNA or gDNA derived from T cells, B-cell-depleted T cells, or PBMCs. The samples were drawn from the first 160 participants of the ongoing ImmuneRACE study and from some 1,300 subjects provided by 6 global collaborators. Sample metadata almost always included a de-identified subject ID, COVID-19 status, age in years and sex.

Whole blood was collected in K2EDTA tubes by collaborating institutions according to the institutions' own protocols. For TCRbeta analysis, collaborators shipped samples as frozen whole blood, isolated PBMCs, or DNA extracted from either of those sample types. The research as a whole found: Clinical and demographic metadata were provided uncurated, with the amount varying by source and participant.

V loses 3 bases of germline sequence and J loses 0 bases, and the interval between the two ends is 11 bases. CDR3 length: 16 amino acids, cysteine to phenylalanine. Kept here is only the CDR3 DNA, which spans 48 bases and is read in frame from base 1. CDR1 and CDR2, looked up from the germline V gene (reference sequence), are MNHNY and SVGAGI. Concerning this clone: What this receptor recognizes is not known. Within one base of it there is no much larger clone, and no base qualities were kept.

The immunoSEQ Assay, a bias-controlled multiplex PCR, was used to amplify TCRbeta CDR3 regions from genomic DNA. Per the authors' processing: Within the assay, amplification of reference gene primers was used to estimate how many nucleated cells each sample contained. To quantify the absolute abundance of each unique TCRbeta CDR3 rearrangement, sequence reads were collapsed and filtered. For each sample, productive Simpson clonality was calculated as the square root of Simpson's diversity index over productive rearrangements. What TCRdb holds here is the immuneACCESS table cut down to in-frame rearrangements. Part of the clones is not present; checked against another copy, under half of the missing clones reflect an unresolved V gene, and the others are unexplained. V and J calls and clone size are those listed in that table; D and trimming were worked out from the DNA. This sample is represented by nearly 100,000 clones; around 84% of them were singletons. Roughly a sixth of the sample is taken by the ten largest.

The sample was peripheral blood. The clonotype comes from an older woman with acute or convalescent COVID-19. The receptor chain draws on TRBV6-6 and TRBJ1-4; possibly the D gene is TRBD1, per 5 matching bases. DNA sequence: TGTGCCAGCAGTTATAACAGGAGATCAACTAATGAAAAACTGTTTTTT. Its coded protein is CASSYNRRSTNEKLFF.